Each of the 10 T cell receptor beta chains below was sequenced from the same sample in a study of CD4 T cells in relation to SARS-CoV-2 and coronaviruses. TCRdb's copy holds only in-frame clones and misses some; the assay was immunoSEQ multiplex PCR. The data contain about 56,000 clones, 90% to 95% of them singletons. Material: naive CD4+ T cells from PBMCs. Subset meaning: naive CD4+ T cells isolated by negative enrichment. The receptors were sampled from an adult with COVID-19.

This clone has only one observation. The V and J genes are TRBV7-8 and TRBJ2-1; 13 bases map to TRBD2. CDR1 is SGHVS, CDR2 FQNEAQ, per germline. The CDR3 extends over 16 amino acids. With 1 base clipped from V and 7 bases from J, the junction kept 4 bases outside the gene matches. CDR3 DNA: TGTGCCAGCAGCTTAGAGGGGACTAGCGGGGAGAATGAGCAGTTCTTC. It translates to CASSLEGTSGENEQFF.

The chain uses TRBV19 and TRBJ1-6; the D gene is possibly TRBD1 (5 bases). Germline loops: CDR1 LNHDA, CDR2 SQIVND (reference sequence). Trimming shortened V by 0 bases and J by 12 bases, and 15 bases separated the two germline ends. The CDR3 covers 15 residues. The CDR3 loop is CASSIDRDGVGPLHF. CDR3 sequence (DNA): TGTGCCAGTAGTATAGATAGGGACGGCGTCGGACCCCTCCACTTT. The full variable domain, with the rest looked up from reference TRBV19 and TRBJ1-6, is DGGITQSPKYLFRKEGQNVTLSCEQNLNHDAMYWYRQDPGQGLRLIYYSQIVNDFQKGDIAEGYSVSREKKESFPLTVTSAQKNPTAFYLCASSIDRDGVGPLHFGNGTRLTVT.

The chain has TRBV28 and TRBJ2-1, with 14 bases matching TRBD2. The V segment lost 7 bases and the J segment 6 bases; nucleotides outside the gene matches: 5. The CDR3 has 15 amino acids. CDR1 and CDR2 (germline): MDHEN, SYDVKM. The CDR3 bases are TGTGCCAGCACTCAGGGACTAGCGGGAGCCAATGAGCAGTTCTTC. The encoded protein is CASTQGLAGANEQFF.

This clone has only a few counts. The CDR3 bases are TGCGCCAGCAGCCAAGAATTGTATGCGCGGTCGAACACCGGGGAGCTGTTTTTT. This translates into CASSQELYARSNTGELFF. The rearrangement uses TRBV4-1 and TRBJ2-2, with D unclear. The CDR3 extends over 18 amino acids. Deletions cut 0 bases from V and 0 bases from J, with 14 bases between. Germline V CDR1 and CDR2: MGHRA, YSYEKL.

This chain connects TRBV28 to TRBJ2-7, with 7 positions matching TRBD1. The CDR3 length is 16 residues. CDR1 and CDR2 from the germline V gene are MDHEN and SYDVKM. V gave up 1 base and J gave up 0 bases; unmatched junction bases: 6. The CDR3 bases are TGTGCCAGCAGTTTATTCAGGGGGTATAGCTCCTACGAGCAGTACTTC. Translating gives CASSLFRGYSSYEQYF.

The chain couples TRBV4-1 to TRBJ1-2, with TRBD1 matching 10 bases. V lost 0 bases, J lost 8 bases, and 3 bases stayed unmatched. From germline, CDR1 is MGHRA and CDR2 YSYEKL. CDR3 length: 14 residues. The DNA of the CDR3 is TGCGCCAGCAGCCAAGATTGGGACAGGGGCGGCTACACCTTC. Translating it yields CASSQDWDRGGYTF.

The chain recombines TRBV5-1 with TRBJ2-7; D gene ambiguous. This CDR3 has 13 residues. The germline V gene encodes CDR1 SGHRS and CDR2 YFSETQ. V shed 0 bases and J shed 7 bases, with 11 bases lying between them. In DNA, the CDR3 is TGCGCCAGCAGCTTGGGGACCGGCTCGGAGCAGTACTTC. Amino acid sequence: CASSLGTGSEQYF.

In its sample, this clone was seen a few times. The rearrangement links TRBV4-1 to TRBJ1-5, with 7 bases that match TRBD1. V was pared by 1 base and J by 11 bases, with 14 bases of the junction left unmatched. Germline V gene data show CDR1 as MGHRA and CDR2 as YSYEKL. The CDR3 covers 16 residues. CDR3 nucleotides: TGCGCCAGCAGCCAAGGATCCCCAGGGGGGGAAAAGACCCAGCATTTT. It is translated as CASSQGSPGGEKTQHF.

The sample holds one count of this clone. The J gene is TRBJ2-3, the V gene TRBV28; no clear D. Germline values: CDR1 MDHEN, CDR2 SYDVKM. Trimming left V 5 bases short and J 1 base short, with 13 bases between. The CDR3 is 15 residues long. The CDR3 sequence is CASSITRRGTDTQYF. DNA for the CDR3: TGTGCCAGCAGTATTACGCGCCGTGGCACAGATACGCAGTATTTT.

This clone was counted between two and nine times. The V and J genes are TRBV19 and TRBJ2-2; the D call may be TRBD1 or TRBD2 (5 bases each). V was shortened by 0 bases and J by 2 bases, with 10 bases between the two germline ends. The CDR3 spans 16 residues. Germline loops: CDR1 LNHDA, CDR2 SQIVND (reference sequence). The CDR3 DNA follows: TGTGCCAGTAGTATAGATGGGGGACCCAACACCGGGGAGCTGTTTTTT. Protein: CASSIDGGPNTGELFF.